This TCR beta chain derives from a study of CD8 T cells in Susac syndrome. About this clonotype itself: Antigen: not known.

CDR1 MGHRA and CDR2 YSYEKL come from the germline V gene. This CDR3 comprises 16 residues. Trimming shortened V by 4 bases and J by 3 bases, and 18 bases separated the two germline ends. Findings and limits, study-wide: It was in TEMRA cells and active patients that Susac CD8+ clonal expansion peaked.

RNA was extracted with the RNeasy kit, and a quantity of about 0.45 to 1 ug was reverse transcribed using random hexamers. An immunoSEQ multiplex PCR amplified TCR beta CDR3 over 54 Vbeta and 13 Jbeta. Each CDR3 protein is one row after TCRdb ran MiXCR on the immunoSEQ multiplex PCR reads. In the table there are some 200,000 distinct CDR3 sequences, roughly 94% of which are singletons. Sequences were obtained from CD8+ T cells from PBMCs. The receptor's source is a human donor with Susac syndrome. The gene calls are TRBV4-1 and TRBJ2-5, with D perhaps being TRBD1 or TRBD2 (5 bases each). This chain's CDR3 is CASSPLPGTEEETQYF. The CDR3 DNA reads as TGCGCCAGCAGCCCACTACCTGGGACGGAAGAAGAGACCCAGTACTTC.